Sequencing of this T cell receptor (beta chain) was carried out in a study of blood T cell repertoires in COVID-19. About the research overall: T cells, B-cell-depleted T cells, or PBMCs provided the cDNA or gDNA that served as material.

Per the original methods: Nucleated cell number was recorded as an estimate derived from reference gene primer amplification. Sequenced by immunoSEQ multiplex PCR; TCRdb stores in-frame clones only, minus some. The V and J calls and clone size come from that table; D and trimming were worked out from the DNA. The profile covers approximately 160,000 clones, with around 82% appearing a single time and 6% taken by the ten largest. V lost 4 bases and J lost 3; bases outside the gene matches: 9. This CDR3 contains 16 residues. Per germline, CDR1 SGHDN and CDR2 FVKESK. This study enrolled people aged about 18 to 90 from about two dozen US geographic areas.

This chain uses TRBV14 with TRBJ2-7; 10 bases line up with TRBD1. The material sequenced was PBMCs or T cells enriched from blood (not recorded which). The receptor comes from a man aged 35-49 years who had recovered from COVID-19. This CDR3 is CASSLGTGAHLYEQYF. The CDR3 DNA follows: TGTGCCAGCAGCCTAGGGACAGGGGCTCACCTCTACGAGCAGTACTTC.